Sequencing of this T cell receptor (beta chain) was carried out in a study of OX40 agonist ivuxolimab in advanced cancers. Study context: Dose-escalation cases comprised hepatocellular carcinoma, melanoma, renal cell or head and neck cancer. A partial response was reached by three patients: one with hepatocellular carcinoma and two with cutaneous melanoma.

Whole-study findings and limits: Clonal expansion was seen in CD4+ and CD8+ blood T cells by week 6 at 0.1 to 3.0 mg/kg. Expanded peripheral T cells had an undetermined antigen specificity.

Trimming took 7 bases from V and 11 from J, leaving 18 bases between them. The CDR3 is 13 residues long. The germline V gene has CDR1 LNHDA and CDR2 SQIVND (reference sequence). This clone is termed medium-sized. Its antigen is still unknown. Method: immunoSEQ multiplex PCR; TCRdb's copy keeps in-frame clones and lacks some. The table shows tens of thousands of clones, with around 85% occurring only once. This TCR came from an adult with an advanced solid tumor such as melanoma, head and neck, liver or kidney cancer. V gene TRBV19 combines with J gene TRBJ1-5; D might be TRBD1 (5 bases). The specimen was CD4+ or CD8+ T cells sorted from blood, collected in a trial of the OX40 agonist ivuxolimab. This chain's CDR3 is CASTVGDRLAQHF. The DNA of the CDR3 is TGTGCCAGTACAGTGGGGGACCGCTTGGCCCAGCATTTT. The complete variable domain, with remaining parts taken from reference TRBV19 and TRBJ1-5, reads DGGITQSPKYLFRKEGQNVTLSCEQNLNHDAMYWYRQDPGQGLRLIYYSQIVNDFQKGDIAEGYSVSREKKESFPLTVTSAQKNPTAFYLCASTVGDRLAQHFGDGTRLSIL.